This TCR beta chain is drawn from a study of shared clonotypes between healthy human individuals. Study overall: Donor ages ranged 18 to 49 years: a couple of women, a few men. Notes on the study in general: Memory subsets had estimated richness that was generally smaller than that of naive subsets.

Points on this clone: The target antigen is unknown.

CD4+ cells yielded CD45RA+ naive and CD45RA-negative memory subsets. The sorted-subset replicate PCRs were given about 210 ng DNA, which is roughly 30,000 T cell genomes. TCRdb's copy holds only in-frame clones and misses some; the assay was immunoSEQ multiplex PCR. The sample contains 2 million to 2.5 million clones, about 92% of which appear only once. The CDR3 totals 16 residues. Trimming shortened V by 3 bases and J by 2 bases, and 14 bases separated the two germline ends. CDR1 SGHTA and CDR2 FQGTGA come from the germline V gene. This chain uses TRBV7-3 with TRBJ2-1; D possibly corresponds to TRBD2 (5 bases). The TCR sequence derives from a young man in good health. Some clones in this sample may be carry-over from other donors' samples. Material: naive CD4+ T cells from PBMCs. Regarding subset: CD45RA+ positively selected. CDR3: CASSFPQGSPYNEQFF. The CDR3 DNA follows: TGTGCCAGCAGCTTCCCCCAAGGGAGCCCCTACAATGAGCAGTTCTTC.